This TCR beta chain was obtained from a study of human T cells and chemical hapten exposure (dated by TCRdb to the early 2020s). About the study as a whole: For sensitization, 2% DPC in acetone was applied to a roughly 2 cm by roughly 2 cm area of upper inner arm skin. This study followed changes in the peripheral blood TCR repertoire in vivo during primary and secondary sensitization of alopecia patients to the hapten diphenylcyclopropenone (DPC). Patch testing was done on the upper back using Finn chambers containing 0.01% DPC, and results were scored after 6 days according to International Contact Dermatitis Research Group standards. Throughout the study period of roughly five months, patients also received therapeutic DPC doses to the scalp every week. Libraries were pooled for sequencing, and per-sample TCR yields varied mainly because of small differences in library volumes within the pool. Under 30 alopecia patients gave blood for TCR sequencing at one to four time points (pre-sensitization, 2, 6 and 24 weeks). Blood samples were taken from patients before sensitization (week 0) and then at 2, 6 and about 24 weeks after DPC sensitization. Most of the patients in the cohort were female, and the cohort covered alopecia areata with under or over 50% scalp involvement, alopecia totalis and alopecia universalis. The paper as a whole reports these results and caveats: The number of TCRs above 1 in 1000 frequency did not change with DPC sensitization; there was no evidence of global repertoire structure alterations. After repeated subsampling, changes were observed in the strength of the expansion versus patch-test correlation and in the threshold at which the correlation became significant. Because every patient had alopecia, a presumed autoimmune disease, the patients' immune response might differ from that of healthy individuals. The number of PT1 expanded TCRs positively correlated with patch test score, significant at thresholds 8, 16 and 32 but not 4. Significantly more large CDR3 similarity clusters were formed by expanded TCRs than by pre-sensitization or healthy control sets, consistent with antigen-driven responses.

Library preparation was by RACE. Sequencer: NextSeq 500. During library preparation, unique molecular identifiers were attached to individual cDNA molecules so that TCRs could be counted quantitatively and reproducibly. From each blood RNA sample, both TCR alpha and TCR beta chains were sequenced. The source study handled its data this way. The median number of TCRs per sample was 95,638, ranging from roughly 20,000 to 700,000. The Decombinator software suite was used to annotate V, J and CDR3 in the TCR reads. For PS versus PT1 abundance plots, all samples were subsampled to the same number of TCRs (28,000). Expanded TCRs were defined as absent before sensitization and observed at least eight times at the 2-week time point. TCRdb reran the public reads through fastp at Q25 and MiXCR, keeping productive beta chains. Each CDR3 protein gets just one entry, which takes the most common genes and DNA from the rows behind it. The V and J calls follow TCRdb's processing rather than the paper's. In all, the sample holds 330,000 or so distinct CDR3 sequences, and over 6% of those were seen once. Around 5.6% of the sample is held by the ten biggest clonotypes.

V lost 3 bases and J lost 5 bases, and the count of bases not matched to a germline gene is 4. The germline V gene specifies SQVTM as CDR1 and ANQGSEA as CDR2. The CDR3 runs 13 residues from the cysteine to the phenylalanine. Just CDR3 DNA is preserved here, 39 bases in frame from base 1. The time point label here, explained by the study, means: patch test 2, 6 weeks after DPC sensitization. According to the study, the label for this sample's treatment or condition signals: therapeutic diphenylcyclopropenone sensitization with weekly scalp DPC. At each patch-test visit, blood was drawn before the patch test was applied. Patients were eligible if aged 18 to 70, diagnosed with alopecia and judged suitable for DPC therapy, and pregnant patients were excluded. Total RNA was isolated from unfractionated whole blood collected in Tempus Blood RNA tubes. This clonotype was counted ten times or more. The specificity of this receptor is unknown. No per-base quality is available; no much larger clone lies one base away.

Recombination joined TRBV29-1 with TRBJ1-1; TRBD1 aligns with 9 central bases. The TCR comes from a woman aged 18 to 35 with alopecia areata. Some clones in this sample may be carry-over from other donors' samples. Sequencing was performed on whole blood, taken in connection with sensitization to the hapten diphenylcyclopropenone (DPC). The DNA sequence follows: TGCAGCGTTGAGGGGACAGGGAGGACTGAAGCTTTCTTT. This is translated as CSVEGTGRTEAFF.